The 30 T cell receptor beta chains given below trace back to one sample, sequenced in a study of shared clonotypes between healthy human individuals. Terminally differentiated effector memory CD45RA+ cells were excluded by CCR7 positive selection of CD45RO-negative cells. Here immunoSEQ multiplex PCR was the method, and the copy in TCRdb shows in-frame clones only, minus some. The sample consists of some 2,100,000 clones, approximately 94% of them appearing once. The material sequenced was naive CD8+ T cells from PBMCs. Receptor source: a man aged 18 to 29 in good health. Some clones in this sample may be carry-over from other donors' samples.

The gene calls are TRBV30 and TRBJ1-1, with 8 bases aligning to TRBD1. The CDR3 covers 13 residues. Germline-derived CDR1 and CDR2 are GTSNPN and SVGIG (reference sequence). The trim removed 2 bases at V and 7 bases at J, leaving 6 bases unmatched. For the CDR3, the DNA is TGTGCCTGGAGTATAAGCAGGGGGCATGAAGCTTTCTTT. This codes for CAWSISRGHEAFF.

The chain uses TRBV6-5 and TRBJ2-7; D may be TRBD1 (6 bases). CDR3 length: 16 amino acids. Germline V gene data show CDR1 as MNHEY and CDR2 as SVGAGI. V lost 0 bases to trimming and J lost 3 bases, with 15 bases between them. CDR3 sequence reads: CASSYSRTAGDYEQYF. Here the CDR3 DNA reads TGTGCCAGCAGTTACTCGCGGACAGCAGGCGACTACGAGCAGTACTTC.

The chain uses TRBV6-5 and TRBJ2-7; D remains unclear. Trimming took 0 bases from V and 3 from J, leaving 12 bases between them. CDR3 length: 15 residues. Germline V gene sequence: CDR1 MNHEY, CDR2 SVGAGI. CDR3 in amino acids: CASSYSSYGNYEQYF. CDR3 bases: TGTGCCAGCAGTTACTCATCTTACGGTAACTACGAGCAGTACTTC.

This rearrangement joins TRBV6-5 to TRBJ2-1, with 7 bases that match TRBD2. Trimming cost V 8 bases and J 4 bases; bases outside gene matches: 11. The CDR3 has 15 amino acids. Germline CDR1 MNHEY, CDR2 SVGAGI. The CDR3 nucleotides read TGTGCCAGCTCCCCCCGACTAGCAGATTACAATGAGCAGTTCTTC. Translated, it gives CASSPRLADYNEQFF.

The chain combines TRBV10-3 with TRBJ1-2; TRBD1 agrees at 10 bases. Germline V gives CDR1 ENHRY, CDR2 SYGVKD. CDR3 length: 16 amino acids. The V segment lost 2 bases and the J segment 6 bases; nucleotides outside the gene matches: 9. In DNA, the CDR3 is TGTGCCATCAGTGAGGCAGCCGGGACAGGGGCCCATGGCTACACCTTC. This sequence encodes CAISEAAGTGAHGYTF.

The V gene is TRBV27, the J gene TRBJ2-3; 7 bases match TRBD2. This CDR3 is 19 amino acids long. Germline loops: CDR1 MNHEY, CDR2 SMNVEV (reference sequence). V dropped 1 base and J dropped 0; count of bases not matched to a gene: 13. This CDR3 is CASSLYPPGLGPSTDTQYF. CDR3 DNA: TGTGCCAGCAGTTTATACCCCCCCGGACTAGGCCCTAGCACAGATACGCAGTATTTT.

As DNA, the CDR3 is TGTGCCAGCAGTCTCGGACTAGGTGCGGAGACCCAGTACTTC. Translated, it gives CASSLGLGAETQYF. This chain uses TRBV6-6 with TRBJ2-5; TRBD2 matches at 7 bases. This CDR3 is 14 amino acids long. V lost 5 bases and J lost 5; bases outside the gene matches: 8. From germline, CDR1 is MNHNY and CDR2 SVGAGI (reference sequence).

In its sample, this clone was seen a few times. CDR3 in DNA: TGTGCCAGTGCGTGGCGGCCCGGGGGCGAGCAGTACTTC. Protein: CASAWRPGGEQYF. The rearrangement links TRBV19 to TRBJ2-7, with D possibly TRBD2 on 6 matching bases. Trimming cost V 8 bases and J 6 bases, with 17 bases left between them. Germline CDR1 reads LNHDA; CDR2 reads SQIVND (reference sequence). The CDR3 spans 13 residues.

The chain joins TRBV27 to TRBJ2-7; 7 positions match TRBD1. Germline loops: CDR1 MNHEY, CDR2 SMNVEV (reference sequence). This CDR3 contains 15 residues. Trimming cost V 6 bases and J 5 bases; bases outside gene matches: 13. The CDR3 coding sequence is TGTGCCAGCAGAAAGAAGCCCCGACAGGGTCACGAGCAGTACTTC. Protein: CASRKKPRQGHEQYF.

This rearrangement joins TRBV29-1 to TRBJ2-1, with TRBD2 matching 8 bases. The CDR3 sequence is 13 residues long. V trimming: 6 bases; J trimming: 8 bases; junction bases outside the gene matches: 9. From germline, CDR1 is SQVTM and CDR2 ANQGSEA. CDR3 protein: CSVGTSSIYEQFF. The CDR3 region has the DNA TGCAGCGTAGGGACTAGTTCAATCTATGAGCAGTTCTTC.

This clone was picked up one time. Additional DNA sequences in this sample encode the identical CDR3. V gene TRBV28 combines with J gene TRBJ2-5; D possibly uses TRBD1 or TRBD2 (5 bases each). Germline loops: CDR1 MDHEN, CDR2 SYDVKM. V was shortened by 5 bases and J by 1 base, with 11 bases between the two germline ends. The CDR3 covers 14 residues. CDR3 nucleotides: TGTGCCAGCAGTCAGGGAGCCTCCCAAGAGACCCAGTACTTC. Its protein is CASSQGASQETQYF.

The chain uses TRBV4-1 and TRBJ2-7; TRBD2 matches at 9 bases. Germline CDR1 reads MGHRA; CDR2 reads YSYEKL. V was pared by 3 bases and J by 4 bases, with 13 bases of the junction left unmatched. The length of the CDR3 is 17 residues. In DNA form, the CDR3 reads TGCGCCAGCAGCCAGGGCGGTAGTAGCGGGAGAGGTTACGAGCAGTACTTC. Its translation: CASSQGGSSGRGYEQYF.

The CDR3 reads CASSSYTNTGELFF. The CDR3 DNA follows: TGTGCCAGCAGCTCCTATACGAACACCGGGGAGCTGTTTTTT. This rearrangement joins TRBV11-3 to TRBJ2-2; D gene unclear. From germline, CDR1 is SGHNT and CDR2 YENEEA. The CDR3 covers 14 residues. Trimming took 4 bases from V and 0 from J, leaving 6 bases between them.

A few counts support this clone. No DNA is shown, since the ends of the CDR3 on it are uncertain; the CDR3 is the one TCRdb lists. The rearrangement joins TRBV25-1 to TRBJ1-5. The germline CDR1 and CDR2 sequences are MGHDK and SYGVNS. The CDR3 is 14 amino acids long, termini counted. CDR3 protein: CASSILDSNQPQHF.

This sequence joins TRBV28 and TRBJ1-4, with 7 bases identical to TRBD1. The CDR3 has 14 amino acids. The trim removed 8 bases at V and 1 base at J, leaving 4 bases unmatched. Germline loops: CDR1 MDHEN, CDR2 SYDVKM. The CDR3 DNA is TGTGCCAGCGGGGACAGTCGAACTAATGAAAAACTGTTTTTT. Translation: CASGDSRTNEKLFF.

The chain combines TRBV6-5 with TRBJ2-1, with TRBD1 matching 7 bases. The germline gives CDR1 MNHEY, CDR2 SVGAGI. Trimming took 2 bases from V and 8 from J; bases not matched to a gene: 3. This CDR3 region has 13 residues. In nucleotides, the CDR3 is TGTGCCAGCAGTTACGCTGACAGGGATGAGCAGTTCTTC. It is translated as CASSYADRDEQFF.

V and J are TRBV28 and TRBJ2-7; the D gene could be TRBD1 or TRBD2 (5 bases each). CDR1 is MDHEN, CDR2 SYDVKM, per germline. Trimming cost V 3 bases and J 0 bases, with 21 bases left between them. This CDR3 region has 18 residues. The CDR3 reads CASSFQVGRGTASYEQYF. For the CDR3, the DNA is TGTGCCAGCAGTTTTCAAGTTGGGAGAGGGACCGCCTCCTACGAGCAGTACTTC.

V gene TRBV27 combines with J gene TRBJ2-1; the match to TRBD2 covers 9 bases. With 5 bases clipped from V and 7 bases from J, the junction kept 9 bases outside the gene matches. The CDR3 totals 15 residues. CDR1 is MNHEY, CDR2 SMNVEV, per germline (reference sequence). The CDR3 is CASSQSSGRLNEQFF. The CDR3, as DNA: TGTGCCAGCAGTCAAAGTAGCGGGAGATTAAATGAGCAGTTCTTC.

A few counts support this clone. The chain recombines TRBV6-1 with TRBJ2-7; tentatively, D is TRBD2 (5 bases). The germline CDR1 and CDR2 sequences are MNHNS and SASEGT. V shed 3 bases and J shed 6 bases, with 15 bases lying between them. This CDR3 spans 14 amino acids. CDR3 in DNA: TGTGCCAGCAGTGACGTCTGGCGAAGCGGCGAGCAGTACTTC. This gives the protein CASSDVWRSGEQYF.

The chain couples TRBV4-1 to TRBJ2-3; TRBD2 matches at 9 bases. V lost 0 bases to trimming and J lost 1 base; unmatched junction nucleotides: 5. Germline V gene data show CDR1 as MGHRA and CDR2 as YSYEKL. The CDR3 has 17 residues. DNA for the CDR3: TGCGCCAGCAGCCAAGATGGAGCGGGAGGACGCACAGATACGCAGTATTTT. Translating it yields CASSQDGAGGRTDTQYF.

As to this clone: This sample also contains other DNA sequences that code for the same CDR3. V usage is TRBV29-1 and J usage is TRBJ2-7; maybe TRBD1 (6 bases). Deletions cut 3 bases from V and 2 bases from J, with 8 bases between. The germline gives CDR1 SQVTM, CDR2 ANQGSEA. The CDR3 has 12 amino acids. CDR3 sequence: CSVEDRAYEQYF. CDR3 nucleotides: TGCAGCGTTGAGGACAGAGCCTACGAGCAGTACTTC.

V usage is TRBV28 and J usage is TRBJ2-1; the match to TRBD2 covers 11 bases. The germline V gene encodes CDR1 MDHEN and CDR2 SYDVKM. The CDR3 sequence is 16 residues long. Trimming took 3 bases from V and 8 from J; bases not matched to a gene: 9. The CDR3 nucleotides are TGTGCCAGCAGTTTTCAACTAGCGGGAGATGACGATGAGCAGTTCTTC. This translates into CASSFQLAGDDDEQFF.

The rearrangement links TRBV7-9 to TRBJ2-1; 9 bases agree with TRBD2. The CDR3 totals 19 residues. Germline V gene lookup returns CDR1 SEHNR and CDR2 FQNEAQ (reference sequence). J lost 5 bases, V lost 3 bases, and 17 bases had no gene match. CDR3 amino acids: CASSFPTGERSSGNNEQFF. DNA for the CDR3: TGTGCCAGCAGCTTCCCCACAGGGGAGAGGTCTAGCGGGAACAATGAGCAGTTCTTC.

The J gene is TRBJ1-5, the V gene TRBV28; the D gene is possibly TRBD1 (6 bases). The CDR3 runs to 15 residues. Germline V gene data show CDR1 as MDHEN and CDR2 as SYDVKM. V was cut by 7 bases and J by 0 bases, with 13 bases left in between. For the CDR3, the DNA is TGTGCCAGCACCCTGGGGGCTTATAGCAATCAGCCCCAGCATTTT. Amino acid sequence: CASTLGAYSNQPQHF.

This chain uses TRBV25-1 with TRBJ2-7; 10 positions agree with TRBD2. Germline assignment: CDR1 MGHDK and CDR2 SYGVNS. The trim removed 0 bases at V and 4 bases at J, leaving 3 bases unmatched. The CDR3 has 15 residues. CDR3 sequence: CASSEYTSGTYEQYF. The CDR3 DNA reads TGTGCCAGCAGTGAATACACTAGCGGGACTTACGAGCAGTACTTC.

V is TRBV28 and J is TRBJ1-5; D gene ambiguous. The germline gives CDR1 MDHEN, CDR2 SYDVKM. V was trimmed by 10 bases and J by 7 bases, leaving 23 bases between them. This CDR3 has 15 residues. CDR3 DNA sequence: TGTGCCACCTCAGCGTGGGGTTTGTCGAGACAGCCCCAGCATTTT. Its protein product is CATSAWGLSRQPQHF.

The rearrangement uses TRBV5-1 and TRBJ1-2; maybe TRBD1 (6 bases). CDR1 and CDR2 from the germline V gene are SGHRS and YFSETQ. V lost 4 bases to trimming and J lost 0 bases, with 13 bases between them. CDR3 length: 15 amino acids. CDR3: CASSPGQLTNYGYTF. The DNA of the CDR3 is TGCGCCAGCAGCCCCGGACAGCTAACTAACTATGGCTACACCTTC.

The CDR3: CASSFIAGTANEQYF. CDR3 nucleotides: TGTGCCAGCAGTTTCATAGCGGGAACAGCTAACGAGCAGTACTTC. The chain uses TRBV27 and TRBJ2-7; 8 nucleotides match TRBD2. J gave up 5 bases and V 3 bases, and 9 bases lay outside the gene matches. Germline CDR1 and CDR2: MNHEY and SMNVEV (reference sequence). The CDR3 contains 15 residues.

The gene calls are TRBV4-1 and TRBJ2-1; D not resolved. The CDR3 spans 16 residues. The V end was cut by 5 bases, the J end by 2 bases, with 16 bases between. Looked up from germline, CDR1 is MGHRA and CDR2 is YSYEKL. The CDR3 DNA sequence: TGCGCCAGCAGCGAAGCCCCCATGGATGCCTACAATGAGCAGTTCTTC. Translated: CASSEAPMDAYNEQFF.

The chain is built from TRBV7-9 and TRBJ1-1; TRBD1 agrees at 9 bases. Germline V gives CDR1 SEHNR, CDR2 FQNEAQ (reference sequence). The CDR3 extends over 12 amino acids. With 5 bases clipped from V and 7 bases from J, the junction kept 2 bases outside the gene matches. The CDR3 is CASSETGGEAFF. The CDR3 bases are TGTGCCAGCAGCGAGACAGGGGGTGAAGCTTTCTTT.